The 32 T cell receptor beta chains below were found in one sample sequenced in a study of T-cell reconstitution after alpha-beta-depleted transplantation in children. Unique molecular identifiers were incorporated during preparation of the TCRbeta library. Using its own MiXCR run on the PCR reads, TCRdb lists one record per CDR3 protein. The sample shows approximately 490,000 distinct CDR3 sequences, over 9.5% of them seen only once. This specimen consisted of PBMCs, obtained before TCRalphabeta/CD19-depleted stem cell transplant. These receptors were collected from a child aged 2 to 15 with inherited bone marrow failure, due to receive a stem cell transplant.

The genes are TRBV4-1 and TRBJ2-7, with D uncertain. The CDR3 is 14 residues long. V gave up 4 bases and J gave up 0 bases, with 10 bases separating them. Germline V lookup: CDR1 MGHRA, CDR2 YSYEKL. Here the CDR3 DNA reads TGCGCCAGCAGCCCACCAGAGAGCTCCTACGAGCAGTACTTC. Its protein is CASSPPESSYEQYF.

This clonotype occurred a few times. The V and J genes are TRBV11-2 and TRBJ1-1; possible D gene TRBD1, 5 bases. In germline, CDR1 is SGHAT, CDR2 FQNNGV. The CDR3 is 15 residues long. Trimming shortened V by 5 bases and J by 3 bases, and 16 bases separated the two germline ends. The CDR3 region has the DNA TGTGCCAGCAGCGAATACCCCGGGACTCACACTGAAGCTTTCTTT. The encoded protein is CASSEYPGTHTEAFF.

This clonotype was observed many times. The chain couples TRBV19 to TRBJ1-1; TRBD1 might be the D (5 bases). Germline CDR1 reads LNHDA; CDR2 reads SQIVND (reference sequence). The CDR3 totals 14 residues. V was trimmed by 0 bases and J by 6 bases, leaving 11 bases between them. CDR3 loop: CASSIEGRFPEAFF. CDR3 sequence (DNA): TGTGCCAGTAGTATAGAGGGACGCTTTCCTGAAGCTTTCTTT.

In this sample, this clonotype turned up many times. The chain employs TRBV11-2 and TRBJ2-1; TRBD1 matches at 9 bases. This CDR3 region has 15 residues. Per germline, CDR1 SGHAT and CDR2 FQNNGV. V trimming: 1 base; J trimming: 4 bases; junction bases outside the gene matches: 2. The CDR3 here is CASSLGDRAYNEQFF. The CDR3 DNA reads TGTGCCAGCAGCTTAGGGGACAGGGCTTACAATGAGCAGTTCTTC.

In this sample, this clonotype turned up many times. This rearrangement joins TRBV9 to TRBJ1-5; D might be TRBD1 (6 bases). V was clipped by 2 bases and J by 8 bases, with 11 bases between them. Germline V CDR1 and CDR2: SGDLS, YYNGEE. CDR3 length equals 13 residues. The CDR3 spells CASSVQGQEPQHF. CDR3 DNA: TGTGCCAGCAGCGTCCAGGGGCAGGAGCCCCAGCATTTT.

This clonotype was seen a handful of times. The chain is built from TRBV6-2 or TRBV6-3 and TRBJ2-1; no clear D gene. CDR3 length: 19 amino acids. The V end was cut by 7 bases, the J end by 7 bases, with 32 bases between. Per germline, CDR1 MNHEY and CDR2 SVGEGT. CDR3 in amino acids: CASTLRHPLKDVGQNEQFF. Written as DNA, the CDR3 is TGTGCCAGCACCCTAAGGCATCCTCTAAAAGACGTCGGGCAGAATGAGCAGTTCTTC.

This clonotype has a count of ten or more. The rearrangement joins TRBV24-1 to TRBJ2-7; 8 nucleotides match TRBD1. CDR3 size: 16 residues. Trimming cost V 0 bases and J 5 bases; bases outside gene matches: 8. Looked up from germline, CDR1 is KGHDR and CDR2 is SFDVKD. The CDR3 sequence: CATSDLRVQGEDEQYF. CDR3 in DNA: TGTGCCACCAGTGATTTGAGGGTACAGGGGGAAGACGAGCAGTACTTC.

This clonotype has a count of ten or more. The chain combines TRBV5-1 with TRBJ2-2, with 13 bases fitting TRBD2. The germline CDR1 and CDR2 sequences are SGHRS and YFSETQ. V was pared by 3 bases and J by 1 base, with 3 bases of the junction left unmatched. The length of the CDR3 is 17 residues. The CDR3 sequence is CASSSGLAGWNTGELFF. The CDR3, as DNA: TGCGCCAGCAGCTCGGGACTAGCGGGATGGAACACCGGGGAGCTGTTTTTT.

In this sample, this clonotype turned up a few times. The genes are TRBV12-3 or TRBV12-4 and TRBJ1-1; D is possibly TRBD1 (6 bases). Trimming cost V 6 bases and J 2 bases, with 19 bases left between them. CDR3 length: 16 amino acids. CDR3 in amino acids: CASSITPQGLNTEAFF. The CDR3 region has the DNA TGTGCCAGCAGCATCACCCCCCAGGGGCTAAACACTGAAGCTTTCTTT.

This clonotype was seen more than once but under ten times. The genes are TRBV30 and TRBJ2-5, with D uncertain. V lost 4 bases to trimming and J lost 1 base, with 1 base between them. The CDR3 contains 10 residues. Germline V lookup: CDR1 GTSNPN, CDR2 SVGIG (reference sequence). CDR3 loop: CAWTQETQYF. The CDR3 DNA follows: TGTGCCTGGACCCAAGAGACCCAGTACTTC.

The V and J genes are TRBV6-5 and TRBJ2-7, with 10 nucleotides matching TRBD1. The CDR3 sequence is 16 residues long. In germline, CDR1 is MNHEY, CDR2 SVGAGI. With V trimmed by 0 bases and J by 4 bases, 6 bases remained unmatched. The CDR3 nucleotides are TGTGCCAGCAGTTACTCGAGGACAGGGGGATTTTACGAGCAGTACTTC. It encodes CASSYSRTGGFYEQYF.

This chain joins TRBV5-6 and TRBJ1-2; 11 bases are shared with TRBD1. CDR1 and CDR2 (germline): SGHDT, YYEEEE. The length of the CDR3 is 13 residues. The junction had 6 bases not matched to a gene; V was cut back by 6 bases and J by 8 bases. CDR3 coding DNA: TGTGCCAGCAACGGACAGGGGGCGGTAGGCTACACCTTC. The encoded protein is CASNGQGAVGYTF.

This clonotype came up a few times. The chain carries TRBV3-1 and TRBJ2-1; 7 bases fit TRBD1. The V and J ends lost 4 bases and 3 bases, in that order; junction bases with no gene match: 15. The germline gives CDR1 LGHDT, CDR2 YNNKEL (reference sequence). The length of the CDR3 is 18 residues. The CDR3: CASSLGQVSRALYNEQFF. Written as DNA, the CDR3 is TGTGCCAGCAGCCTTGGACAGGTTTCAAGGGCCCTCTACAATGAGCAGTTCTTC.

This clonotype was detected many times. J is TRBJ2-3 and V is TRBV7-9; 10 nucleotides match TRBD2. Germline V gives CDR1 SEHNR, CDR2 FQNEAQ (reference sequence). The CDR3 runs to 13 residues. J lost 10 bases, V lost 0 bases, and 1 base had no gene match. Here the CDR3 DNA reads TGTGCCAGCAGCTTAGCTAGCGGGAGGCCGCAGTATTTT. Protein product: CASSLASGRPQYF. Based on the CDR3 plus reference TRBV7-9 and TRBJ2-3, the full variable domain is DTGVSQNPRHKITKRGQNVTFRCDPISEHNRLYWYRQTLGQGPEFLTYFQNEAQLEKSRLLSDRFSAERPKGSFSTLEIQRTEQGDSAMYLCASSLASGRPQYFGPGTRLTVL.

This clonotype occurred many times. J is TRBJ1-2 and V is TRBV20-1; D is undetermined. CDR1 DFQATT and CDR2 SNEGSKA come from the germline V gene (reference sequence). V shed 6 bases and J shed 0 bases, with 8 bases lying between them. The CDR3 has 12 amino acids. The CDR3 loop is CSANRPNYGYTF. The CDR3 coding sequence is TGCAGTGCGAACAGACCTAACTATGGCTACACCTTC.

V usage is TRBV2 and J usage is TRBJ2-7, with 7 nucleotides matching TRBD2. CDR3 length: 14 amino acids. V lost 3 bases and J lost 1; bases outside the gene matches: 3. CDR1 and CDR2 from the germline V gene are SNHLY and FYNNEI. This chain's CDR3 is CASSEGGSSYEQYF. The CDR3 DNA is TGTGCCAGCAGTGAGGGCGGGAGTTCCTACGAGCAGTACTTC.

The CDR3 is CSAFGPTNTGELFF. CDR3 DNA: TGCAGTGCTTTCGGACCGACGAACACCGGGGAGCTGTTTTTT. This rearrangement joins TRBV20-1 to TRBJ2-2; no reliable D call. Germline V gives CDR1 DFQATT, CDR2 SNEGSKA (reference sequence). This CDR3 contains 14 residues. Trimming shortened V by 5 bases and J by 0 bases, and 10 bases separated the two germline ends.

At least ten counts were recorded for this clonotype. The chain uses TRBV25-1 and TRBJ2-1, with D unresolved. The CDR3 is 17 amino acids. Germline V gene sequence: CDR1 MGHDK, CDR2 SYGVNS. V was trimmed by 4 bases and J by 0 bases, leaving 16 bases between them. The CDR3 bases are TGTGCCAGCAGTGCTACTATTCGGGCTCTCTCCTACAATGAGCAGTTCTTC. Translation: CASSATIRALSYNEQFF.

This clonotype has at least ten counts. This chain connects TRBV7-9 to TRBJ1-1; the D is unclear. Germline V lookup: CDR1 SEHNR, CDR2 FQNEAQ (reference sequence). This CDR3 spans 13 amino acids. Trimming stripped 3 bases from V and 11 bases from J, with 16 bases between. CDR3 loop: CASSLGMKREAFF. DNA for the CDR3: TGTGCCAGCAGCTTGGGGATGAAGAGAGAGGCTTTCTTT.

This clonotype was detected ten times or more. The germline gene is not matched at one end of the junction; a read error may be the cause. The V gene is TRBV28, the J gene TRBJ2-1, with 7 bases identical to TRBD2. The CDR3 runs 15 residues. Looked up from germline, CDR1 is MDHEN and CDR2 is SYDVKM. The CDR3 DNA reads TGTGCCAGCAGTCTATGGGCTAGCGCCCCGGGGGGGCAGTTCTTC. Residues: CASSLWASAPGGQFF.

This clonotype came up a few times. The V and J genes are TRBV11-2 and TRBJ1-2; D gene uncertain. This CDR3 contains 14 residues. The ends were cut back, 1 base at V and 8 bases at J, with 14 bases in the middle. CDR1 is SGHAT, CDR2 FQNNGV, per germline. The CDR3 sequence: CASSLGEDGNGYTF. In DNA form, the CDR3 reads TGTGCCAGCAGCTTAGGGGAGGATGGGAACGGCTACACCTTC.

This clonotype was seen many times. V usage is TRBV15 and J usage is TRBJ2-1; D uncertain. Trimming took 1 base from V and 8 from J, leaving 12 bases between them. The germline V gene has CDR1 LNHNV and CDR2 YYDKDF (reference sequence). This CDR3 region has 14 residues. CDR3 region: CATSRAQAPDEQFF. The CDR3 DNA reads TGTGCCACCAGCAGAGCCCAAGCGCCCGATGAGCAGTTCTTC.

This clonotype was picked up many times. CDR3 DNA sequence: TGTGCCAGCAGTTTAACCCCAGGGGGATTGGAGACCCAGTACTTC. Protein: CASSLTPGGLETQYF. The chain uses TRBV12-3 or TRBV12-4 and TRBJ2-5, with 7 bases matching TRBD1. The CDR3 has 15 amino acids. The V segment lost 2 bases and the J segment 5 bases; nucleotides outside the gene matches: 8.

This clonotype was detected ten times or more. This chain joins TRBV27 and TRBJ2-2; possibly TRBD2 for D (7 bases). Trimming left V 1 base short and J 6 bases short, with 15 bases between. The germline V gene has CDR1 MNHEY and CDR2 SMNVEV (reference sequence). The CDR3 is 16 amino acids. Here the CDR3 DNA reads TGTGCCAGCAGTTTATTGGGGGGGCTGTCGTCCGGGGAGCTGTTTTTT. It yields the protein CASSLLGGLSSGELFF.

This clonotype was counted only a few times. This chain uses TRBV7-2 with TRBJ1-2; D not certain. The germline CDR1 and CDR2 sequences are SGHTA and FQGNSA. V lost 0 bases and J lost 0, with 8 bases in between. The CDR3 runs 15 residues. The CDR3 DNA sequence: TGTGCCAGCAGCTTAGCAGGGAGGACTAACTATGGCTACACCTTC. It encodes CASSLAGRTNYGYTF.

The sample holds many counts of this clonotype. V usage is TRBV5-1 and J usage is TRBJ1-1; no reliable D call. This CDR3 has 14 residues. Germline lookup yields CDR1 SGHRS and CDR2 YFSETQ. Deletions cut 0 bases from V and 1 base from J, with 7 bases between. The CDR3 region has the DNA TGCGCCAGCAGCTTGGTAGGTTCGAACACTGAAGCTTTCTTT. Its protein product is CASSLVGSNTEAFF.

This chain connects TRBV20-1 to TRBJ2-7, with 7 bases identical to TRBD1. V lost 5 bases and J lost 4; bases outside the gene matches: 8. Per the germline V gene, CDR1 is DFQATT and CDR2 is SNEGSKA (reference sequence). This CDR3 comprises 13 residues. This CDR3 reads CSAPTGQGYEQYF. CDR3 nucleotide sequence: TGCAGTGCTCCGACAGGGCAAGGGTACGAGCAGTACTTC.

This clonotype was counted at least ten times. This chain joins TRBV4-3 and TRBJ2-2; 9 bases are shared with TRBD2. CDR1 is LGHNA, CDR2 YSLEER, per germline. J gave up 1 base and V 4 bases, and 10 bases lay outside the gene matches. The CDR3 spans 18 residues. The CDR3 DNA sequence: TGCGCCAGCAGCCCACGATCTAGCGGGATTGGGAACACCGGGGAGCTGTTTTTT. It yields the protein CASSPRSSGIGNTGELFF.

Concerning this clonotype: Just one base apart from a much larger clone, this may be a read error. This chain joins TRBV10-1 and TRBJ1-1; possibly TRBD1 for D (5 bases). This CDR3 has 14 amino acids. V gave up 4 bases and J gave up 6 bases, with 15 bases separating them. Germline V lookup: CDR1 WNHNN, CDR2 SYGVQD (reference sequence). This CDR3 reads CASSGCRVTPEAFF. For the CDR3, the DNA is TGCGCCAGCAGTGGTTGCAGGGTCACCCCTGAAGCTTTCTTT.

This sequence joins TRBV20-1 and TRBJ2-7; 9 bases agree with TRBD2. This CDR3 region has 15 residues. V lost 1 base and J lost 3; bases outside the gene matches: 7. In germline, CDR1 is DFQATT, CDR2 SNEGSKA (reference sequence). Here the CDR3 DNA reads TGCAGTGCTAGAGCGCTACTAGCGGGCGTCTACGAGCAGTACTTC. The encoded protein is CSARALLAGVYEQYF.

This clonotype was counted ten times or more. This rearrangement joins TRBV25-1 to TRBJ2-3; D may be TRBD2 (5 bases). CDR1 is MGHDK and CDR2 is SYGVNS in the germline V gene. Deletions cut 1 base from V and 4 bases from J, with 12 bases between. The CDR3 is 15 residues long. Written as DNA, the CDR3 is TGTGCCAGCAGTGAATGGATTCAGGAGGCAGATACGCAGTATTTT. Protein: CASSEWIQEADTQYF.

This clonotype came up many times. The chain is built from TRBV5-1 and TRBJ2-7, with 9 bases identical to TRBD2. The CDR3 is made up of 14 amino acids. Losses at the gene ends were 1 base for V and 3 bases for J; bases not matched to a gene: 2. Per germline, CDR1 SGHRS and CDR2 YFSETQ. CDR3 DNA sequence: TGCGCCAGCAGCTTGTTTAGCGGGAGCTACGAGCAGTACTTC. It specifies CASSLFSGSYEQYF.